This T cell receptor (beta chain) stems from a study of T cell responses to AZD1222 COVID-19 vaccine. CDR3 length: 15 amino acids. Trimming removed 2 bases at V and 7 bases at J, with 15 bases between. In germline, CDR1 is SGHAT, CDR2 FQNNGV. Worth noting for this clone: Its specificity is not known.

Clones were read by immunoSEQ multiplex PCR, and TCRdb kept only the in-frame ones, dropping some. This repertoire shows about 150,000 clones, more than 85% found once; its top ten account for approximately 7.2%. Notes on the study in general: A rise in Spike-specific TCR breadth and depth followed two AZD1222 doses. No day 14 peak samples; only post-peak repertoires were characterized. Unmutated variant regions are reportedly the target of nearly half of TCRs that are spike-specific. Just five or six AZD1222 recipients tested seropositive at baseline.

Sequenced material: peripheral blood, taken after recovery from COVID-19. This clonotype was sampled from an adult who had recovered from COVID-19. This chain links TRBV11-2 with TRBJ2-1, with D maybe TRBD1 (5 bases). This CDR3 reads CASSLLQGRVNEQFF. In DNA form, the CDR3 reads TGTGCCAGCAGCTTATTGCAGGGAAGAGTGAATGAGCAGTTCTTC.